This T cell receptor (beta chain) was sequenced during a study of cytomegalovirus exposure and HLA in healthy donors. The V segment lost 2 bases and the J segment 5 bases; nucleotides outside the gene matches: 5. The CDR3 consists of 15 residues. The V gene's germline CDR1 is LGHNA and CDR2 YNFKEQ. PCR primers comprised 60 Vbeta and 13 Jbeta primers. Measured with immunoSEQ multiplex PCR; TCRdb has only the in-frame clones, and not every one. The data hold more than 150,000 clones, with more than 75% observed a single time. The sample taken for sequencing was PBMCs. The chain uses TRBV4-2 and TRBJ2-5; 10 bases fit TRBD1. The clonotype comes from a woman in her twenties or thirties in good health and CMV-seropositive. The CDR3 reads CASSQIDRGLETQYF. CDR3 nucleotide sequence: TGTGCCAGCAGCCAAATAGACAGGGGGCTCGAGACCCAGTACTTC.